This is a list of T cell receptor beta chains from one sample in a study of CD4 T cells in relation to SARS-CoV-2 and coronaviruses. Sequenced by immunoSEQ multiplex PCR; TCRdb stores in-frame clones only, minus some. The sample holds about 23,000 clones, about 84% seen once. Their recognized antigens are unknown. The source material was CD4+ T cells from PBMCs, cultured in vitro. These receptors came from a human donor in good health. The CDR3 runs from the conserved cysteine through the conserved F or W. Fields, in order: J gene, D gene, V gene, clone size, CDR3 protein, CDR3 DNA. The D gene is left open where the match is weak. A row's size may be missing; if present it is once, few, many or a size class.

>TRBJ2-7|.|TRBV18|.
CASSPPGPKPRYEQYF
TGTGCCAGCTCACCTCCAGGACCCAAACCGCGGTACGAGCAGTACTTC
>TRBJ2-1|.|TRBV6-5|.
CASSRDGSSYNEQFF
TGTGCCAGCAGTCGGGACGGTAGCTCCTACAATGAGCAGTTCTTC
>TRBJ2-2|.|TRBV2|.
CASSRLLGKNTGELFF
TGTGCCAGCAGTCGACTCCTCGGAAAGAACACCGGGGAGCTGTTTTTT
>TRBJ2-1|.|TRBV5-1|.
CASSLGRGLWNEQFF
TGCGCCAGCAGCTTGGGAAGGGGCCTATGGAATGAGCAGTTCTTC
>TRBJ1-2|.|TRBV18|.
CASSPLGDYGYTF
TGTGCCAGCTCACCGTTAGGAGACTATGGCTACACCTTC
>TRBJ2-2|.|TRBV6-5|few
CASSVTANTGELFF
TGTGCCAGCAGCGTGACAGCGAACACCGGGGAGCTGTTTTTT
>TRBJ2-5|.|TRBV14|.
CASSQDRSRRETQYF
TGTGCCAGCAGCCAAGATCGCAGTCGAAGAGAGACCCAGTACTTC
>TRBJ1-4|.|TRBV3-1/TRBV3-2|.
CASSLSTLRGPEEKLFF
TGTGCCAGCAGCCTCAGCACCCTCAGGGGACCGGAAGAAAAACTGTTTTTT
>TRBJ2-5|.|TRBV5-6|.
CASSLIGGSQETQYF
TGTGCCAGCAGCTTGATCGGAGGGTCCCAAGAGACCCAGTACTTC
>TRBJ2-3|TRBD2|TRBV29-1|.
CSVEVDSGTTDTQYF
TGCAGCGTTGAAGTTGATAGCGGGACCACAGATACGCAGTATTTT
>TRBJ1-3|.|TRBV30|few
CAWSVRYGDTIYF
TGTGCCTGGAGTGTTAGGTATGGAGACACCATATATTTT
>TRBJ2-3|.|TRBV12-3/TRBV12-4|.
CASRTGFVDTQYF
TGTGCCAGCAGAACAGGGTTTGTAGATACGCAGTATTTT
>TRBJ2-7|TRBD2|TRBV5-1|.
CASSGGLPNYEQYF
TGCGCCAGCAGCGGGGGACTACCAAACTACGAGCAGTACTTC
>TRBJ2-7|.|TRBV24-1|.
CATSDLPEGAGSYEQYF
TGTGCCACCAGTGATTTACCGGAGGGGGCCGGCTCCTACGAGCAGTACTTC
>TRBJ1-1|.|TRBV7-9|.
CASSPLAGPTEAFF
TGTGCCAGCAGCCCCCTGGCGGGACCCACTGAAGCTTTCTTT
>TRBJ2-7|.|TRBV12-3/TRBV12-4|.
CASSLSVAYEQYF
TGTGCCAGCAGTTTATCGGTCGCCTACGAGCAGTACTTC
>TRBJ2-1|TRBD2|TRBV24-1|.
CATSDPGTSGMNEQFF
TGTGCCACCAGTGACCCCGGGACTAGCGGGATGAATGAGCAGTTCTTC
>TRBJ1-1|TRBD1|TRBV5-1|.
CASSLGLTGGTEAFF
TGCGCCAGCAGCTTGGGACTAACAGGGGGGACTGAAGCTTTCTTT